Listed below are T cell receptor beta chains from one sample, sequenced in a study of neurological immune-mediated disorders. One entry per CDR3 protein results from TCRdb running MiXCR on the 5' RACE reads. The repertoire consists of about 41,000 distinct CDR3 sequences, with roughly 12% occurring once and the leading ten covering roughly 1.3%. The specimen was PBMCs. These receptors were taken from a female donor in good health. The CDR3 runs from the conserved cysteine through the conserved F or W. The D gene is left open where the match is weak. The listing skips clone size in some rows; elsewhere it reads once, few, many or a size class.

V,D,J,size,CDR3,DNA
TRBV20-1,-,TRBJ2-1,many,CSARGRLPYNEQFF,TGCAGTGCTAGGGGGAGATTGCCCTACAATGAGCAGTTCTTC
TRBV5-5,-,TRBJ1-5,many,CASSLQDQPQHF,TGTGCCAGCAGCTTGCAGGATCAGCCCCAGCATTTT
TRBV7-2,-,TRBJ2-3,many,CASSLGARGGTDTQYF,TGTGCCAGCAGCTTAGGGGCCAGGGGAGGCACAGATACGCAGTATTTT
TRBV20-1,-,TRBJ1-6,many,CSAKTDNYNSPLHF,TGCAGTGCAAAGACCGATAACTATAATTCACCCCTCCACTTT
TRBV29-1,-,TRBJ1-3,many,CSVEDSHSGNTIYF,TGCAGCGTTGAGGACAGCCACTCTGGAAACACCATATATTTT
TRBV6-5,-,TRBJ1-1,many,CASRFGGIANTEAFF,TGTGCCAGCAGGTTTGGGGGCATTGCGAACACTGAAGCTTTCTTT
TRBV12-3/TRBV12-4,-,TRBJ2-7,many,CASRLNRVPGEQYF,TGTGCCAGCAGATTAAACAGGGTTCCTGGTGAGCAGTACTTC
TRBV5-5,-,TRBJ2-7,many,CASSLEGRGAYEQYF,TGTGCCAGCAGCTTGGAAGGCAGGGGAGCCTACGAGCAGTACTTC
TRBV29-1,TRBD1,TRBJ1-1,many,CSVRGGNTEAFF,TGCAGCGTCAGGGGGGGGAACACTGAAGCTTTCTTT
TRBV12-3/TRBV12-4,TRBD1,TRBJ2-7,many,CASTRTGRSDEQYF,TGTGCCAGCACCCGGACAGGTCGGTCCGACGAGCAGTACTTC
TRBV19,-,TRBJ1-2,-,CASSMGVDGPYGYTF,TGTGCCAGTAGTATGGGGGTTGACGGTCCCTATGGCTACACCTTC
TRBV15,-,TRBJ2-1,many,CATSRVGYRSNEQFF,TGTGCCACCAGCAGAGTAGGCTACAGGAGCAATGAGCAGTTCTTC
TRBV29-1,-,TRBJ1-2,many,CSVDVGTYGYTF,TGCAGCGTTGACGTCGGCACATATGGCTACACCTTC
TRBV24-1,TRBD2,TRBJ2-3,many,CATSDPREAVDTQYF,TGTGCCACCAGTGACCCACGGGAGGCGGTAGATACGCAGTATTTT
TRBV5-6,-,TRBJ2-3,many,CASSLERQAFTDTQYF,TGTGCCAGCAGCTTGGAGAGACAGGCGTTTACAGATACGCAGTATTTT
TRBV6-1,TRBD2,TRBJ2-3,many,CASRGLADTDTQYF,TGTGCCAGCAGGGGACTAGCGGACACAGATACGCAGTATTTT
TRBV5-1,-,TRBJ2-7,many,CASSLVTTGGEQYF,TGCGCCAGCAGCTTGGTGACAACCGGGGGCGAGCAGTACTTC
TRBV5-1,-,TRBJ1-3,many,CASSLAGASSGNTIYF,TGCGCCAGCAGCTTGGCCGGGGCCAGCTCTGGAAACACCATATATTTT
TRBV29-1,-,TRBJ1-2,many,CSVIHTTYGYTF,TGCAGCGTAATCCACACGACCTATGGCTACACCTTC
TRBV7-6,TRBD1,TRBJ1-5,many,CASSETTGTRNQPQHF,TGTGCCAGCAGCGAGACGACAGGGACCCGCAATCAGCCCCAGCATTTT
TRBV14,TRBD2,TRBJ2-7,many,CASSPRGSGRPSYEQYF,TGTGCCAGCAGCCCCCGAGGTAGCGGGAGGCCTAGCTACGAGCAGTACTTC
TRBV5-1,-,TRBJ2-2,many,CASSLDLTSTTGELFF,TGCGCCAGCAGCTTAGACTTAACAAGCACAACCGGGGAGCTGTTTTTT
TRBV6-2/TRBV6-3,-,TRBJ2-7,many,CASSYGTLIYEQYF,TGTGCCAGCAGTTATGGGACTCTAATTTACGAGCAGTACTTC
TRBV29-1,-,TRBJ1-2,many,CSVLGRGPRGYGYTF,TGCAGCGTTTTGGGCAGGGGCCCGAGAGGCTATGGCTACACCTTC
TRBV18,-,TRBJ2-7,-,CASRPREVDYEQYF,TGTGCCAGCCGACCCCGAGAAGTAGACTACGAGCAGTACTTC
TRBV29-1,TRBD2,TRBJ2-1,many,CSVPGGREQFF,TGCAGCGTCCCCGGGGGGAGGGAGCAGTTCTTC
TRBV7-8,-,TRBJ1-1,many,CASSLDGQVEAFF,TGTGCCAGCAGCTTAGACGGGCAAGTGGAAGCTTTCTTT
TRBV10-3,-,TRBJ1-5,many,CAISEEGLNQPQHF,TGTGCCATCAGTGAGGAGGGGCTCAATCAGCCCCAGCATTTT
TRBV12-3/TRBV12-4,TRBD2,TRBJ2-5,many,CASSLESGRKKTQYF,TGTGCCAGCAGTTTAGAAAGCGGGAGAAAGAAGACCCAGTACTTC
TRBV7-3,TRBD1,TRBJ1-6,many,CASSGGQGNSPLHF,TGTGCCAGCAGCGGCGGACAGGGGAATTCACCCCTCCACTTT
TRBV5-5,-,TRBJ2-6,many,CASTHSGANVLTF,TGTGCCAGCACGCACTCTGGGGCCAACGTCCTGACTTTC
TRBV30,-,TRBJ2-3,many,CAWSVRGAPDTQYF,TGTGCCTGGAGTGTTAGGGGGGCACCAGATACGCAGTATTTT
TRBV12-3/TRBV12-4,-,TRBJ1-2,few,CASTQGGGRLFYGYTF,TGTGCCAGCACCCAAGGCGGGGGGCGGCTCTTCTATGGCTACACCTTC
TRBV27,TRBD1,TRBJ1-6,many,CASSWDRGGSPLHF,TGTGCCAGCAGTTGGGACAGGGGTGGTTCACCCCTCCACTTT
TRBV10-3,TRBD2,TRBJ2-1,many,CAISDRGAGRINEQFF,TGTGCCATCAGTGACCGTGGAGCGGGAAGAATAAATGAGCAGTTCTTC
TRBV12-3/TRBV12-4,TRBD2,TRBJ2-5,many,CASRKGTSGLQTQYF,TGTGCCAGCAGAAAGGGGACTAGCGGGTTGCAGACCCAGTACTTC
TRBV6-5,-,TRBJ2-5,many,CASSYADWGTQYF,TGTGCCAGCAGTTACGCGGATTGGGGGACCCAGTACTTC
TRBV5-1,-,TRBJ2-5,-,CASSSGQPGKTQYF,TGCGCCAGCAGCTCCGGACAGCCCGGGAAGACCCAGTACTTC
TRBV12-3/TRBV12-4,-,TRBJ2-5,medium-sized,CASSSRETQYF,TGTGCCAGCAGTTCGCGCGAGACCCAGTACTTC
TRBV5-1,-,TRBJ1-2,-,CASRPGGVYGYTF,TGCGCCAGTAGACCGGGGGGTGTCTATGGCTACACCTTC
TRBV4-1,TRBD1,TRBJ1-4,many,CASSRQGGAGLFF,TGCGCCAGCAGCCGGCAGGGGGGGGCAGGTCTGTTTTTT
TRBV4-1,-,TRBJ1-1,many,CASSQPSGQNTEAFF,TGCGCCAGCAGCCAACCCTCAGGGCAGAACACTGAAGCTTTCTTT
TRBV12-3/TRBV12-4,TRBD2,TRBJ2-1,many,CASGERGGTNEQFF,TGTGCCAGCGGGGAGCGGGGGGGGACCAATGAGCAGTTCTTC
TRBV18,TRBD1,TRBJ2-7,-,CASSPRGQGFEQYF,TGTGCCAGCTCACCCCGGGGACAGGGGTTCGAGCAGTACTTC
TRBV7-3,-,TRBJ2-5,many,CASSPAGFGETQYF,TGTGCCAGCAGCCCGGCTGGGTTCGGGGAGACCCAGTACTTC
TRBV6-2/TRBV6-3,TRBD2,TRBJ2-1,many,CASSYSWSGRGGNEQFF,TGTGCCAGCAGTTACTCGTGGAGCGGGAGGGGGGGCAATGAGCAGTTCTTC
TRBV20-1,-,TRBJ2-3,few,CSASRPGLRTDTQYF,TGCAGTGCTAGCAGACCGGGACTGCGCACAGATACGCAGTATTTT
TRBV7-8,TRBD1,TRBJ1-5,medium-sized,CASSSGQGAWNQPQHF,TGTGCCAGCAGCTCTGGACAGGGGGCTTGGAATCAGCCCCAGCATTTT
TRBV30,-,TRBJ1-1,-,CAWIADTNTEAFF,TGTGCCTGGATCGCAGACACCAACACTGAAGCTTTCTTT
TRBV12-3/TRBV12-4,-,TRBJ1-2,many,CASSPTGQALYGYTF,TGTGCCAGCAGTCCAACGGGACAAGCCCTTTATGGCTACACCTTC
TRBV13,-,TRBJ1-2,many,CASSSYRTGTQIRDYGYTF,TGTGCCAGCAGCTCCTACCGAACAGGCACCCAGATCAGAGACTATGGCTACACCTTC
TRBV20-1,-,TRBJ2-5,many,CSGTLQETQYF,TGCAGTGGAACACTCCAAGAGACCCAGTACTTC
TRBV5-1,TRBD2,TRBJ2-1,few,CASSLPSGLYNEQFF,TGCGCCAGCAGCTTGCCTAGCGGCCTCTACAATGAGCAGTTCTTC
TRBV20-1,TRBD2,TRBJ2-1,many,CSAYGGDEYNEQFF,TGCAGTGCCTACGGGGGGGATGAATACAATGAGCAGTTCTTC
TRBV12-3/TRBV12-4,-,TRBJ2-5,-,CASSLARGRGGAGGGETQYF,TGTGCCAGCAGTTTAGCGCGAGGGAGAGGGGGTGCAGGAGGAGGAGAGACCCAGTACTTC
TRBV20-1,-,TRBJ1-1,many,CSARDESTEAFF,TGCAGTGCTAGAGATGAGTCCACTGAAGCTTTCTTT
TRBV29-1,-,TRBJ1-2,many,CSVGRLSNYGYTF,TGCAGCGTTGGGCGCCTCAGTAACTATGGCTACACCTTC
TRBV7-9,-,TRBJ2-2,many,CASLLGTGELFF,TGTGCCAGCCTCCTGGGCACCGGGGAGCTGTTTTTT
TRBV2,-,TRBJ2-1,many,CASSTASVSYNEQFF,TGTGCCAGCAGTACGGCTAGCGTATCCTACAATGAGCAGTTCTTC